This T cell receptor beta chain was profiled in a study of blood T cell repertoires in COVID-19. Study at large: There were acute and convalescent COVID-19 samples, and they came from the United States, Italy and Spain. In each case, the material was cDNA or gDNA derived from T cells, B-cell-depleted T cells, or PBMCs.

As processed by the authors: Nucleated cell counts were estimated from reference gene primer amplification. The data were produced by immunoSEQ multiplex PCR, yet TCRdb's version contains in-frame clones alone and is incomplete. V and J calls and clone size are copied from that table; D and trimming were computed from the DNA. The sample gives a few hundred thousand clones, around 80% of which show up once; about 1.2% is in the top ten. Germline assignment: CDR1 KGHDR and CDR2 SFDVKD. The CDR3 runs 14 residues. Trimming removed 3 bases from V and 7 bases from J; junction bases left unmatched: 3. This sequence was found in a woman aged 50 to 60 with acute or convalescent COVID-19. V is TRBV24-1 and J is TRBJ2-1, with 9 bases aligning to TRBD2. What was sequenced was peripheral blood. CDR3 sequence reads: CATSDAGGHNEQFF. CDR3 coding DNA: TGTGCCACCAGTGATGCGGGGGGGCATAATGAGCAGTTCTTC.